One sample yielded the 9 T cell receptor beta chains listed below, sequenced in a study of blood T cells in healthy people across ages. The use of a sample-barcoded 5' primer and a J-beta primer mix characterized a second PCR of 7 to 11 cycles. TCRdb used MiXCR to reprocess the 5' RACE reads, holding one entry per CDR3 protein. This sample has some 760,000 distinct CDR3 sequences, with 20% to 30% found just once. This sample also appeared in a second study, on T cells of mothers and their children.

The material sequenced was blood. These TCRs come from a boy between 5 and 17 years old in good health.

This rearrangement joins TRBV12-3 or TRBV12-4 to TRBJ2-1; the D is unclear. The CDR3 consists of 14 residues. Trimming took off 1 base at V and 6 bases at J, with 10 bases between the two ends. In nucleotides, the CDR3 is TGTGCCAGCAGTTTAGTGGCAGAGGCCAATGAGCAGTTCTTC. Amino acids: CASSLVAEANEQFF.

The J gene is TRBJ1-4, the V gene TRBV5-1; no reliable D call. Germline V lookup: CDR1 SGHRS, CDR2 YFSETQ. The CDR3 is 15 residues long. The V end lost 0 bases, the J end lost 8 bases, and 14 bases lay between the germline ends. The CDR3 DNA sequence: TGCGCCAGCAGCTTGGGAACTTTCGACGGGGAAAAACTGTTTTTT. It specifies CASSLGTFDGEKLFF.

In its sample, this clonotype was seen a few times. V usage is TRBV5-1 and J usage is TRBJ2-5, with a possible D match to TRBD2 (5 bases). Germline CDR1 and CDR2: SGHRS and YFSETQ. The CDR3 covers 11 residues. Trimming took 5 bases from V and 6 from J, leaving 8 bases between them. The CDR3 nucleotides read TGCGCCAGCAGTCGGGATAAGACCCAGTACTTC. It specifies CASSRDKTQYF. Full variable domain (missing parts from reference TRBV5-1 and TRBJ2-5): KAGVTQTPRYLIKTRGQQVTLSCSPISGHRSVSWYQQTPGQGLQFLFEYFSETQRNKGNFPGRFSGRQFSNSRSEMNVSTLELGDSALYLCASSRDKTQYFGPGTRLLVL.

This clonotype was picked up a small number of times. The chain links TRBV7-9 to TRBJ2-7; TRBD1 matches at 9 bases. The germline V gene encodes CDR1 SEHNR and CDR2 FQNEAQ (reference sequence). The CDR3 sequence is 15 residues long. The junction had 5 bases not matched to a gene; V was cut back by 4 bases and J by 1 base. As DNA, the CDR3 is TGTGCCAGCAGCTCCCGGGACAGGGTATCCTACGAGCAGTACTTC. Translated, it gives CASSSRDRVSYEQYF. Full variable domain (remainder filled in from reference TRBV7-9 and TRBJ2-7): DTGVSQNPRHKITKRGQNVTFRCDPISEHNRLYWYRQTLGQGPEFLTYFQNEAQLEKSRLLSDRFSAERPKGSFSTLEIQRTEQGDSAMYLCASSSRDRVSYEQYFGPGTRLTVT.

This clonotype was picked up one time. The chain carries TRBV5-1 and TRBJ2-7; a weak D match, TRBD1 (6 bases). V lost 1 base to trimming and J lost 6 bases, with 8 bases between them. The CDR3 has 12 amino acids. CDR1 and CDR2 from the germline V gene are SGHRS and YFSETQ. CDR3 DNA: TGCGCCAGCAGCTTGAAACAGGGCGAGCAGTACTTC. Its protein product is CASSLKQGEQYF.

V is TRBV20-1 and J is TRBJ1-1; tentative D call: TRBD1 (5 bases). The V end lost 0 bases, the J end lost 1 base, and 18 bases lay between the germline ends. The germline V gene encodes CDR1 DFQATT and CDR2 SNEGSKA (reference sequence). CDR3 length: 17 amino acids. CDR3 in amino acids: CSARDLGQGSKNTEAFF. For the CDR3, the DNA is TGCAGTGCTAGAGATCTAGGGCAGGGCTCGAAGAACACTGAAGCTTTCTTT.

This clonotype was observed a handful of times. This rearrangement joins TRBV6-2 or TRBV6-3 to TRBJ2-1, with TRBD2 matching 10 bases. This CDR3 spans 15 amino acids. V shed 6 bases and J 7 bases; nucleotides not matched to a gene: 9. Germline CDR1 reads MNHEY; CDR2 reads SVGEGT. The CDR3: CASSLPAGGLNEQFF. The CDR3, as DNA: TGTGCCAGCAGCCTACCAGCGGGAGGGCTAAATGAGCAGTTCTTC.

This sequence joins TRBV7-2 and TRBJ2-5, with TRBD1 as a possible D gene (6 bases). CDR3 size: 14 residues. Germline loops: CDR1 SGHTA, CDR2 FQGNSA. Trimming took 5 bases from V and 7 from J, leaving 17 bases between them. CDR3 DNA sequence: TGTGCCAGCAGCCCAGGGGTGGGGAGAGGGACCCAGTACTTC. Translating it yields CASSPGVGRGTQYF.

The chain employs TRBV7-9 and TRBJ1-2, with D maybe TRBD1 (5 bases). V was cut by 4 bases and J by 5 bases, with 17 bases left in between. Germline CDR1 SEHNR, CDR2 FQNEAQ (reference sequence). The CDR3 is made up of 15 amino acids. This CDR3 is CASSSTAKTVYGYTF. The DNA for the CDR3 is TGTGCCAGCAGCTCGACAGCAAAAACCGTTTATGGCTACACCTTC. The full variable domain, in which reference TRBV7-9 and TRBJ1-2 provide the parts outside the CDR3, is DTGVSQNPRHKITKRGQNVTFRCDPISEHNRLYWYRQTLGQGPEFLTYFQNEAQLEKSRLLSDRFSAERPKGSFSTLEIQRTEQGDSAMYLCASSSTAKTVYGYTFGSGTRLTVV.